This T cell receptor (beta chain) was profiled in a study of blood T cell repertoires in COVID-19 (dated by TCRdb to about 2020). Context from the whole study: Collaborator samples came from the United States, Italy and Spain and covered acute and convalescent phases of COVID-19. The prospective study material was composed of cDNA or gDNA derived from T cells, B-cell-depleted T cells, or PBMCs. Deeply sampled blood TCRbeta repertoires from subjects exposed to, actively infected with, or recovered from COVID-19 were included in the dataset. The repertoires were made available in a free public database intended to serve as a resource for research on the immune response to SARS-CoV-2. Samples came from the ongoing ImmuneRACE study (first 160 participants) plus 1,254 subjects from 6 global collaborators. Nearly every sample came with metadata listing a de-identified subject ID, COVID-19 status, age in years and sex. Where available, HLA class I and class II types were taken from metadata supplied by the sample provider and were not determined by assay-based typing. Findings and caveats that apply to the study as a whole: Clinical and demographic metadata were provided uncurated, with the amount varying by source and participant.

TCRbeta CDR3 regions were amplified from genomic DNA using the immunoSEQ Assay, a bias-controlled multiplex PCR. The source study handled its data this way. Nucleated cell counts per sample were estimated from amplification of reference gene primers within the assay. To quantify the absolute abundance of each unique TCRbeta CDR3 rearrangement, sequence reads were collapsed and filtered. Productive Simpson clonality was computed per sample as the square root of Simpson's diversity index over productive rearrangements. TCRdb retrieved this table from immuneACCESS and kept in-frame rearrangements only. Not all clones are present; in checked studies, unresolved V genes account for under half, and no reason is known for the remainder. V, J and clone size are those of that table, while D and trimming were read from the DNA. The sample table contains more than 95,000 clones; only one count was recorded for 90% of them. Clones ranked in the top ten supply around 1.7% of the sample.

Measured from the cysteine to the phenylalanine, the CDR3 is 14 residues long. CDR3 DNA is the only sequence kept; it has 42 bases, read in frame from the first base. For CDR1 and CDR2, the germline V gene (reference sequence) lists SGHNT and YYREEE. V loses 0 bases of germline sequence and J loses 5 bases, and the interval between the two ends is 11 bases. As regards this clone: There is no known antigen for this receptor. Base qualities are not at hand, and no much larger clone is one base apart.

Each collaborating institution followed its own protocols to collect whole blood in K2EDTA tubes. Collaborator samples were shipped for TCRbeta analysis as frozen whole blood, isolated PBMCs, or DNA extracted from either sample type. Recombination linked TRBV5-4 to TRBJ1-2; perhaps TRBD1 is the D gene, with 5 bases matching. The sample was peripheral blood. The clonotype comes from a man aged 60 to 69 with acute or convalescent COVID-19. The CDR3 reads CASSLDRGGYGYTF. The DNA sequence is TGTGCCAGCAGCTTGGATAGGGGCGGTTATGGCTACACCTTC.